This TCR beta chain was sequenced for a study of blood T cell repertoires in COVID-19. Study-level background: Some COVID-19 samples were acute and others convalescent; all came from the United States, Italy and Spain. The cDNA or gDNA used as material had been derived from T cells, B-cell-depleted T cells, or PBMCs.

Original data processing: Quantification of nucleated cells was approximated via reference gene primer amplification. The protocol was immunoSEQ multiplex PCR, while the TCRdb copy is restricted to in-frame clones and leaves out a portion. V and J calls plus clone size are reproduced from that table; the DNA served to infer D and trimming. In the table there are about 200,000 clones, approximately 84% of which are singletons. CDR3 length: 14 residues. CDR1 is SEHNR and CDR2 is FQNEAQ in the germline V gene (reference sequence). V gave up 1 base and J gave up 7 bases, with 13 bases separating them. Input material: peripheral blood. This clonotype was sampled from a woman older than 75 with acute or convalescent COVID-19. The rearrangement uses TRBV7-9 and TRBJ1-2, with D hard to call. CDR3 amino acids: CASSLGREQRGYTF. CDR3 in DNA: TGTGCCAGCAGCTTAGGACGGGAGCAGCGTGGCTACACCTTC.